The 24 T cell receptor beta chains reported below all come from one sample, sequenced in a study of T cell changes during pregnancy in multiple sclerosis. The data were produced by immunoSEQ multiplex PCR, yet TCRdb's version contains in-frame clones alone and is incomplete. Of roughly 39,000 clones listed, about nine tenths were seen once; the top ten hold about 12%. The sample consisted of CD8+ T cells from peripheral blood mononuclear cells, taken after pregnancy. The receptors were sampled from a female donor with multiple sclerosis, enrolled in a pregnancy study.

Only one count was recorded for this clone. The rearrangement joins TRBV9 to TRBJ2-7; TRBD2 agrees at 12 bases. With V trimmed by 4 bases and J by 0 bases, 8 bases remained unmatched. CDR1 and CDR2 from the germline V gene are SGDLS and YYNGEE. The CDR3 runs to 17 residues. The CDR3 reads CASSPRLAGVSSYEQYF. The CDR3 nucleotides read TGTGCCAGCAGCCCAAGACTAGCGGGGGTTAGCTCCTACGAGCAGTACTTC.

The chain is built from TRBV2 and TRBJ1-1; 9 bases are shared with TRBD1. CDR1 is SNHLY and CDR2 is FYNNEI in the germline V gene. The ends lost 5 bases at V and 10 bases at J; junction bases unmatched: 8. The CDR3 has 13 residues. The CDR3 spells CASSPPGQGRAFF. CDR3 nucleotides: TGTGCCAGCAGTCCTCCGGGACAGGGTCGAGCTTTCTTT. The full variable domain, its missing parts supplied by reference TRBV2 and TRBJ1-1, is EPEVTQTPSHQVTQMGQEVILRCVPISNHLYFYWYRQILGQKVEFLVSFYNNEISEKSEIFDDQFSVERPDGSNFTLKIRSTKLEDSAMYFCASSPPGQGRAFFGQGTRLTVV.

This clone showed up just once. The chain recombines TRBV15 with TRBJ2-7; TRBD1 matches 10 bases. The CDR3 runs 17 residues. Germline lookup yields CDR1 LNHNV and CDR2 YYDKDF (reference sequence). Losses at the gene ends were 3 bases for V and 1 base for J; bases not matched to a gene: 9. CDR3 coding DNA: TGTGCCACCAGCAGGGGAATGTCGGGACAGGGGTCCTACGAGCAGTACTTC. Translating gives CATSRGMSGQGSYEQYF.

The rearrangement uses TRBV18 and TRBJ2-1, with TRBD2 matching 7 bases. The CDR3 is 14 amino acids. Trimming removed 3 bases from V and 9 bases from J; junction bases left unmatched: 8. CDR1 is KGHSH, CDR2 LQKENI, per germline. CDR3: CASSPGGELGEQFF. In nucleotides, the CDR3 is TGTGCCAGCTCACCTGGGGGGGAGTTGGGTGAGCAGTTCTTC.

The CDR3 is CASSSTGTGAKNIQYF. CDR3 nucleotides: TGTGCCAGCAGCTCCACCGGGACAGGGGCCAAAAACATTCAGTACTTC. The chain joins TRBV7-9 to TRBJ2-4; 9 positions match TRBD1. The J segment lost 1 base and the V segment lost 4 bases, leaving 5 bases of the junction unmatched. Germline CDR1 reads SEHNR; CDR2 reads FQNEAQ (reference sequence). CDR3 length equals 16 residues.

This chain uses TRBV7-9 with TRBJ2-7; TRBD1 matches 7 bases. Germline CDR1 SEHNR, CDR2 FQNEAQ (reference sequence). The CDR3 extends over 13 amino acids. The V segment lost 8 bases and the J segment 3 bases; nucleotides outside the gene matches: 7. CDR3 nucleotide sequence: TGTGCCAGCGGGGGAAACAGGGGCTACGAGCAGTACTTC. It is translated as CASGGNRGYEQYF. The whole variable domain, filled in from reference TRBV7-9 and TRBJ2-7, reads DTGVSQNPRHKITKRGQNVTFRCDPISEHNRLYWYRQTLGQGPEFLTYFQNEAQLEKSRLLSDRFSAERPKGSFSTLEIQRTEQGDSAMYLCASGGNRGYEQYFGPGTRLTVT.

The chain is built from TRBV7-9 and TRBJ2-7; D is unclear. The CDR3 contains 14 residues. CDR1 is SEHNR and CDR2 is FQNEAQ in the germline V gene (reference sequence). V gave up 1 base and J gave up 3 bases, with 10 bases separating them. For the CDR3, the DNA is TGTGCCAGCAGCTTAGTGGCGGCACTCTACGAGCAGTACTTC. Protein product: CASSLVAALYEQYF.

The J gene is TRBJ2-3, the V gene TRBV28, with no clear D. Trimming removed 4 bases from V and 3 bases from J, with 17 bases in between. Germline lookup yields CDR1 MDHEN and CDR2 SYDVKM. The CDR3 has 16 amino acids. The CDR3 loop reads CASSSTFGGQTDTQYF. The CDR3 bases are TGTGCCAGCAGTTCAACGTTTGGTGGGCAGACAGATACGCAGTATTTT.

The chain uses TRBV7-9 and TRBJ2-7, with D unresolved. The CDR3 is 17 amino acids. Between the trimmed V and J ends, which lost 1 base and 2 bases, there was a span of 18 bases. The V gene's germline CDR1 is SEHNR and CDR2 FQNEAQ (reference sequence). The CDR3 DNA follows: TGTGCCAGCAGCTTAGTCGGCCGACTCCGAGAAACCTACGAGCAGTACTTC. Translation: CASSLVGRLRETYEQYF.

V and J are TRBV5-5 and TRBJ2-4; 9 bases line up with TRBD1. This CDR3 has 18 amino acids. J was trimmed by 1 base and V by 4 bases; bases with no gene match: 12. The germline CDR1 and CDR2 sequences are SGHKS and YYEKEE (reference sequence). The DNA for the CDR3 is TGTGCCAGCAGCGCAGACAGGGGGACGAGTATTGCCAAAAACATTCAGTACTTC. Its protein product is CASSADRGTSIAKNIQYF.

This chain's CDR3 is CASSYALAGAEDTQYF. DNA for the CDR3: TGTGCCAGCAGTTACGCACTAGCGGGAGCTGAAGATACGCAGTATTTT. The V gene is TRBV6-6, the J gene TRBJ2-3; 11 bases are a match to TRBD2. The J segment lost 5 bases and the V segment lost 2 bases, leaving 6 bases of the junction unmatched. This CDR3 is 16 amino acids long. Looked up from germline, CDR1 is MNHNY and CDR2 is SVGAGI (reference sequence).

The rearrangement joins TRBV11-2 to TRBJ2-7; 7 positions agree with TRBD2. In germline, CDR1 is SGHAT, CDR2 FQNNGV. V shed 2 bases and J 1 base; nucleotides not matched to a gene: 5. The CDR3 runs 15 residues. In DNA, the CDR3 is TGTGCCAGCAGCTTAAGACTAGCTTTTTCCTACGAGCAGTACTTC. Residues: CASSLRLAFSYEQYF.

The chain couples TRBV27 to TRBJ2-1; D ambiguous. The germline V gene encodes CDR1 MNHEY and CDR2 SMNVEV (reference sequence). The CDR3 covers 13 residues. With 2 bases removed from V and 3 bases from J, the gap between germline ends came to 5 bases. CDR3 protein: CASSLPGYNEQFF. In nucleotides, the CDR3 is TGTGCCAGCAGTTTACCGGGCTACAATGAGCAGTTCTTC.

The chain employs TRBV6-5 and TRBJ1-2, with D maybe TRBD1 (6 bases). V gave up 0 bases and J gave up 10 bases, with 12 bases separating them. Germline V gives CDR1 MNHEY, CDR2 SVGAGI. This CDR3 is 13 amino acids long. The CDR3 nucleotides are TGTGCCAGCAGTTACTCGTTAAAGGGGGACTACACCTTC. Encoded protein: CASSYSLKGDYTF.

Only one count was recorded for this clone. This chain links TRBV7-9 with TRBJ2-7; 9 nucleotides match TRBD2. Germline V gives CDR1 SEHNR, CDR2 FQNEAQ (reference sequence). CDR3 size: 16 residues. Trimming took 4 bases from V and 0 from J; bases not matched to a gene: 7. The CDR3 loop is CASSSRGREGSYEQYF. For the CDR3, the DNA is TGTGCCAGCAGCTCACGGGGGCGGGAGGGCTCCTACGAGCAGTACTTC.

The chain combines TRBV27 with TRBJ2-4, with D perhaps matching TRBD1 (6 bases). The germline V gene encodes CDR1 MNHEY and CDR2 SMNVEV (reference sequence). This CDR3 is 11 amino acids long. Trimming removed 7 bases at V and 9 bases at J, with 10 bases between. CDR3 sequence: CASKQGGIQYF. The CDR3 bases are TGTGCCAGCAAACAGGGTGGCATTCAGTACTTC.

The rearrangement joins TRBV27 to TRBJ2-7; 9 bases line up with TRBD1. Germline lookup yields CDR1 MNHEY and CDR2 SMNVEV (reference sequence). J lost 7 bases, V lost 3 bases, and 7 bases had no gene match. The CDR3 totals 14 residues. CDR3: CASSFLGQGFEQYF. The CDR3, as DNA: TGTGCCAGCAGTTTTCTGGGACAGGGTTTTGAGCAGTACTTC.

The chain combines TRBV19 with TRBJ1-5, with 9 bases aligning to TRBD1. Germline V gene lookup returns CDR1 LNHDA and CDR2 SQIVND (reference sequence). The CDR3 extends over 14 amino acids. The trim removed 8 bases at V and 1 base at J, leaving 3 bases unmatched. CDR3 coding DNA: TGTGCCAGTTCCGGGACAGGGAGCAATCAGCCCCAGCATTTT. This translates into CASSGTGSNQPQHF.

This chain links TRBV27 with TRBJ2-5; TRBD2 might be the D (6 bases). Germline V CDR1 and CDR2: MNHEY, SMNVEV (reference sequence). The CDR3 extends over 13 amino acids. V lost 3 bases and J lost 5, with 10 bases in between. The CDR3 coding sequence is TGTGCCAGCAGTTTCGCAGGGAGGGAGACCCAGTACTTC. It is translated as CASSFAGRETQYF.

The J gene is TRBJ2-1, the V gene TRBV2; 8 bases map to TRBD2. The CDR3 totals 13 residues. Losses at the gene ends were 8 bases for V and 6 bases for J; bases not matched to a gene: 6. Germline assignment: CDR1 SNHLY and CDR2 FYNNEI. The CDR3 reads CASHSGTGNEQFF. DNA for the CDR3: TGTGCCAGCCATAGCGGGACCGGCAATGAGCAGTTCTTC.

This clone turned up a few times. The chain uses TRBV27 and TRBJ2-1; 8 positions match TRBD2. Germline CDR1 and CDR2: MNHEY and SMNVEV (reference sequence). Trimming took 3 bases from V and 3 from J; bases not matched to a gene: 10. The length of the CDR3 is 17 residues. The DNA of the CDR3 is TGTGCCAGCAGTTTGGACCCCACTAGCGGCGACTACAATGAGCAGTTCTTC. As protein: CASSLDPTSGDYNEQFF.

The gene calls are TRBV9 and TRBJ1-2, with a weak D call TRBD1 (6 bases). Trimming took off 4 bases at V and 0 bases at J, with 25 bases between the two ends. This CDR3 contains 19 residues. The germline V gene encodes CDR1 SGDLS and CDR2 YYNGEE. This chain's CDR3 is CASSNPRDTPRPSNYGYTF. CDR3 coding DNA: TGTGCCAGCAGCAACCCCCGGGACACCCCAAGGCCATCTAACTATGGCTACACCTTC.

The rearrangement uses TRBV5-4 and TRBJ1-1; D perhaps matches TRBD1 (6 bases). V shed 4 bases and J shed 8 bases, with 9 bases lying between them. The CDR3 contains 11 residues. Germline lookup yields CDR1 SGHNT and CDR2 YYREEE (reference sequence). CDR3 region: CASSIGQEAFF. CDR3 DNA sequence: TGTGCCAGCAGCATCGGACAGGAAGCTTTCTTT.

This chain links TRBV5-4 with TRBJ2-3; 9 bases match TRBD2. There are 16 residues in the CDR3. J lost 2 bases, V lost 3 bases, and 7 bases had no gene match. Per the germline V gene, CDR1 is SGHNT and CDR2 is YYREEE (reference sequence). The CDR3: CASSSIAGATTDTQYF. CDR3 DNA sequence: TGTGCCAGCAGCTCCATAGCGGGGGCCACCACAGATACGCAGTATTTT.